The rows below give T cell receptor beta chains drawn from one sample of a study of response to subunit inactivated influenza vaccine. TCRdb independently ran MiXCR on the RT-PCR reads; one entry per CDR3 protein. The sample holds 300,000 to 350,000 distinct CDR3 sequences, about a fifth seen once. The sample was PBMCs from blood, taken less than 22 months after vaccination. These receptors were collected from a man aged 50 to 69 who received an inactivated influenza vaccine. Each CDR3 is given with its conserved first and last residue. Fields, in order: CDR3 protein, J gene, V gene, D gene. A D gene is named only where the DNA matches it firmly.

CASSLPPGHQETQYF | TRBJ2-5 | TRBV28 | -
CASKTGTAGYTF | TRBJ1-2 | TRBV28 | TRBD1
CASSLGLATDNEQFF | TRBJ2-1 | TRBV28 | TRBD2
CASIREMNTEAFF | TRBJ1-1 | TRBV28 | -
CASSLRTGGATEAFF | TRBJ1-1 | TRBV12-3/TRBV12-4 | TRBD1
CASSAMGTGTGSTEAFF | TRBJ1-1 | TRBV6-1 | TRBD1
CSAVGRGHYGYTF | TRBJ1-2 | TRBV20-1 | -
CASSQVGRGYSPLHF | TRBJ1-6 | TRBV3-1 | TRBD1
CASSYPRSLPRGDTGELFF | TRBJ2-2 | TRBV6-5 | -
CATSENRDEQYF | TRBJ2-7 | TRBV24-1 | -
CASSPSGSADTQYF | TRBJ2-3 | TRBV3-1 | TRBD2
CASPDSDHEQYF | TRBJ2-7 | TRBV5-6 | -
CASSRPGGDEQFF | TRBJ2-1 | TRBV19 | TRBD1
CASSLVAGTGELFF | TRBJ2-2 | TRBV11-3 | -
CSVSGRMNTEAFF | TRBJ1-1 | TRBV29-1 | -
CASSVGTGNSPLHF | TRBJ1-6 | TRBV7-9 | TRBD1
CSVDEPWEVGPRETQYF | TRBJ2-5 | TRBV29-1 | -
CASSTGGTGPAFF | TRBJ1-1 | TRBV12-3/TRBV12-4 | TRBD1
CASSLAGGQSYSPLHF | TRBJ1-6 | TRBV5-1 | TRBD1
CASSKRGGTGSYNEQFF | TRBJ2-1 | TRBV5-1 | TRBD1
CASSFARDTEAFF | TRBJ1-1 | TRBV12-3/TRBV12-4 | -
CASSTGGRGSYNEQFF | TRBJ2-1 | TRBV7-2 | -
CASSSPRANTEAFF | TRBJ1-1 | TRBV6-5 | -
CAWSNRAGQPQHF | TRBJ1-5 | TRBV30 | -
CASSLRTGGRHTEAFF | TRBJ1-1 | TRBV5-1 | TRBD1
CSARPYPMSSYEQYF | TRBJ2-7 | TRBV20-1 | -
CATSRDTPGGNTIYF | TRBJ1-3 | TRBV15 | -
CSVEKVAGSLETQYF | TRBJ2-5 | TRBV29-1 | TRBD2
CAISERTASNEKLFF | TRBJ1-4 | TRBV10-3 | -
CSASGGNQPQHF | TRBJ1-5 | TRBV29-1 | -
CAWNRQLYNEKLFF | TRBJ1-4 | TRBV30 | -
CASRTGTSGWYQETQYF | TRBJ2-5 | TRBV28 | TRBD2